This TCR beta chain was recovered during a study of T cells in Graves' hyperthyroidism and ophthalmopathy. Findings and limits, study-wide: Among thyroid clonotypes expanded above 0.001, most also appeared in blood. From stable hyperthyroidism, ophthalmopathy was set apart by a 13 V-J model.

A remark on this clonotype: Its antigen is as yet unknown.

In germline, CDR1 is LGHNA, CDR2 YNFKEQ. The trim removed 2 bases at V and 5 bases at J, leaving 9 bases unmatched. The CDR3 runs 16 residues. The CDR3 regions of TCR beta were amplified from RNA transcripts. In the first-round RT-PCR of the TCR CDR3, the HTBI primer set was used. TCRdb ran MiXCR on the multiplex PCR reads and lists one entry per CDR3 protein. Among fewer than 600,000 distinct CDR3 sequences, around an eighth were seen once, and the ten largest hold roughly 17%. When ophthalmopathy did not progress within 18 months, Graves' hyperthyroidism was considered stable. Lactation, pregnancy, other autoimmune disease or uncontrolled infection excluded patients.

Sequenced input: blood. This sequence was found in a woman between 18 and 29 years old with Graves' hyperthyroidism. The chain carries TRBV4-2 and TRBJ2-1, with TRBD2 identical over 7 bases. The chain's CDR3 is CASSQLGRSGDNEQFF. CDR3 bases: TGTGCCAGCAGCCAACTAGGGAGGAGCGGGGACAATGAGCAGTTCTTC.